One sample yielded the 11 T cell receptor beta chains listed below, sequenced in a study of blood T cell repertoires in COVID-19. Only in-frame clones appear in the TCRdb table, and some are missing; sequencing was by immunoSEQ multiplex PCR. The table records approximately 240,000 clones, around 90% of them present only once. The sample consisted of PBMCs or T cells enriched from blood (not recorded which). Source of these receptors: a woman between 18 and 29 years old who had recovered from COVID-19.

The chain recombines TRBV5-4 with TRBJ1-1, with 8 bases identical to TRBD1. J gave up 5 bases and V 0 bases, and 12 bases lay outside the gene matches. Germline assignment: CDR1 SGHNT and CDR2 YYREEE (reference sequence). The CDR3 consists of 17 residues. CDR3 in DNA: TGTGCCAGCAGCTTGGGCCCCGTCCAGGACAGGGCGACTGAAGCTTTCTTT. It yields the protein CASSLGPVQDRATEAFF.

J is TRBJ2-7 and V is TRBV24-1; 7 bases are a match to TRBD1. Germline V gene lookup returns CDR1 KGHDR and CDR2 SFDVKD. Germline trimming cut 5 bases from V and 2 bases from J; bases unmatched to any gene: 2. The CDR3 has 13 residues. For the CDR3, the DNA is TGTGCCACCAGTGCAGACAGGGCCTACGAGCAGTACTTC. Encoded protein: CATSADRAYEQYF.

In its sample, this clone was seen once. The chain joins TRBV5-5 to TRBJ2-7; perhaps TRBD1 as D (5 bases). CDR1 and CDR2 (germline): SGHKS, YYEKEE (reference sequence). CDR3 length: 17 residues. V lost 4 bases, J lost 2 bases, and 22 bases lay in between. DNA for the CDR3: TGTGCCAGCAGCCGCAAACCTGACAGCGAAATACCCTACGAGCAGTACTTC. Amino acid sequence: CASSRKPDSEIPYEQYF. The complete variable domain, with remaining parts taken from reference TRBV5-5 and TRBJ2-7, reads DAGVTQSPTHLIKTRGQQVTLRCSPISGHKSVSWYQQVLGQGPQFIFQYYEKEERGRGNFPDRFSARQFPNYSSELNVNALLLGDSALYLCASSRKPDSEIPYEQYFGPGTRLTVT.

This sequence joins TRBV4-1 and TRBJ1-2; 10 bases align to TRBD1. The CDR3 runs to 16 residues. The junction had 11 bases not matched to a gene; V was cut back by 2 bases and J by 8 bases. Germline CDR1 and CDR2: MGHRA and YSYEKL. As DNA, the CDR3 is TGCGCCAGCAGCCAAAAGGGTGGACAGGGGGGACGGGGCTACACCTTC. Translating it yields CASSQKGGQGGRGYTF.

This clone came up once. The junction departs from the called germline gene at one end, perhaps through a read error. The J gene is TRBJ2-1, the V gene TRBV7-7, with a weak D call TRBD1 (6 bases). CDR1 is SSHAT and CDR2 is FNYEAQ in the germline V gene (reference sequence). This CDR3 is 16 amino acids long. CDR3 in amino acids: CASSPAGVIGYNEQFF. The CDR3 DNA follows: TGTGCTAGCAGCCCCGCAGGGGTAATCGGATACAATGAGCAGTTCTTC.

This clone came up once. This chain links TRBV9 with TRBJ2-1; 9 nucleotides align to TRBD2. The CDR3 is made up of 15 amino acids. Germline trimming cut 0 bases from V and 5 bases from J; bases unmatched to any gene: 3. Looked up from germline, CDR1 is SGDLS and CDR2 is YYNGEE. The CDR3 DNA reads as TGTGCCAGCAGCGTAGGACTAGCGGATGACAATGAGCAGTTCTTC. Its protein is CASSVGLADDNEQFF.

The chain joins TRBV3-1 (or the pseudogene TRBV3-2) to TRBJ2-7; the match to TRBD2 covers 10 bases. The V gene end was trimmed by 1 base and the J gene end by 1 base; junction bases not matched to a gene: 1. The CDR3 runs to 15 residues. Germline assignment: CDR1 LGHDT and CDR2 YNNKEL (reference sequence). The chain's CDR3 is CASSQGLAGSYEQYF. The CDR3 DNA reads TGTGCCAGCAGCCAAGGACTAGCGGGTTCCTACGAGCAGTACTTC.

The gene calls are TRBV11-3 and TRBJ1-3; maybe TRBD1 (5 bases). CDR3 size: 14 residues. Germline CDR1 SGHNT, CDR2 YENEEA. The ends were cut back, 4 bases at V and 3 bases at J, with 10 bases in the middle. The CDR3 DNA sequence: TGTGCCAGCAGCTCATCAGGGATTGGAAACACCATATATTTT. It yields the protein CASSSSGIGNTIYF. The full variable domain, with the rest looked up from reference TRBV11-3 and TRBJ1-3, is EAGVVQSPRYKIIEKKQPVAFWCNPISGHNTLYWYLQNLGQGPELLIRYENEEAVDDSQLPKDRFSAERLKGVDSTLKIQPAELGDSAVYLCASSSSGIGNTIYFGEGSWLTVV.

The gene calls are TRBV5-1 and TRBJ1-2; possible D gene TRBD1, 6 bases. Germline V lookup: CDR1 SGHRS, CDR2 YFSETQ. The CDR3 is 15 amino acids. Trimming took off 4 bases at V and 1 base at J, with 14 bases between the two ends. CDR3: CASSDGQILNYGYTF. The CDR3 bases are TGCGCCAGCAGCGACGGACAGATTCTTAACTATGGCTACACCTTC.

J is TRBJ1-5 and V is TRBV28; D unresolved. Looked up from germline, CDR1 is MDHEN and CDR2 is SYDVKM. Between the trimmed V and J ends, which lost 9 bases and 0 bases, there was a span of 15 bases. The CDR3 runs 15 residues. The CDR3 region is CASLARLLSNQPQHF. The DNA of the CDR3 is TGTGCCAGTCTTGCTAGATTACTTAGCAATCAGCCCCAGCATTTT.

V gene TRBV20-1 combines with J gene TRBJ1-2, with 9 positions matching TRBD1. The CDR3 has 13 residues. Germline V lookup: CDR1 DFQATT, CDR2 SNEGSKA (reference sequence). V lost 6 bases and J lost 5; bases outside the gene matches: 7. Written as DNA, the CDR3 is TGCAGTGCGAGTACAGGGGGCGGGTATGGCTACACCTTC. Protein: CSASTGGGYGYTF.